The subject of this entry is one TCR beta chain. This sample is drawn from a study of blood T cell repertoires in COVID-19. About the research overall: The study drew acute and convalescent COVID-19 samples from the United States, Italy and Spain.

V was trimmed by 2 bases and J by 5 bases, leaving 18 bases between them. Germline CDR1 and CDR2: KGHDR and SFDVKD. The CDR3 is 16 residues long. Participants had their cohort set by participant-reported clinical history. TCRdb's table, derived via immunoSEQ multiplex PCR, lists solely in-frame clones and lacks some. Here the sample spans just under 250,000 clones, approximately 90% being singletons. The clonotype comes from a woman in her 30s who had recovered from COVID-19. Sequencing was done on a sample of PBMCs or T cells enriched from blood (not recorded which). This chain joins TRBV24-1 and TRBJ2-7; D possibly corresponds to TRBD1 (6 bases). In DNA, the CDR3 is TGTGCCACCAGTGATTCGCTAGGACAGAGACCTGACGAGCAGTACTTC. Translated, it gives CATSDSLGQRPDEQYF.